A selection of T cell receptor beta chains follows, all from one sample in a study of beta chain features in type 1 diabetes. The data were produced by immunoSEQ multiplex PCR, yet TCRdb's version contains in-frame clones alone and is incomplete. The repertoire holds 240,000 or so clones, about a fifth seen once, with around 0.028% in the top ten. The sample was naive CD4+ T cells from blood. The receptor set was obtained from a woman aged 40 to 50 with type 1 diabetes. Each CDR3 is given with its conserved first and last residue. Fields, in order: D gene, V gene, J gene, clone size, CDR3 protein, CDR3 DNA. D genes are given only for firm matches. A clone size is listed for some rows: how often the clone was seen (once, few, many), or a class if it is expanded.

d_gene: TRBD1
v_gene: TRBV4-1
j_gene: TRBJ1-3
abundance: .
CDR3aa: CASSPGQNSGNTIYF
CDR3nt: TGCGCCAGCAGCCCGGGACAGAACTCTGGAAACACCATATATTTT

d_gene: .
v_gene: TRBV7-2
j_gene: TRBJ2-1
abundance: .
CDR3aa: CASRVPGRRSYNEQFF
CDR3nt: TGTGCCAGCAGGGTCCCGGGAAGGCGCTCCTACAATGAGCAGTTCTTC

d_gene: .
v_gene: TRBV28
j_gene: TRBJ2-7
abundance: many
CDR3aa: CASSPPAYEQYF
CDR3nt: TGTGCCAGCAGCCCCCCCGCCTACGAGCAGTACTTC

d_gene: .
v_gene: TRBV9
j_gene: TRBJ1-4
abundance: few
CDR3aa: CASSVGQAPEKLFF
CDR3nt: TGTGCCAGCAGCGTAGGGCAGGCCCCCGAAAAACTGTTTTTT

d_gene: .
v_gene: TRBV19
j_gene: TRBJ1-6
abundance: few
CDR3aa: CASSQGRVENSPLHF
CDR3nt: TGTGCCAGTAGTCAGGGGCGGGTGGAAAATTCACCCCTCCACTTT

d_gene: TRBD1
v_gene: TRBV7-3
j_gene: TRBJ1-2
abundance: few
CDR3aa: CASSPGTGGAGYTF
CDR3nt: TGTGCCAGCTCCCCCGGGACAGGGGGCGCGGGCTACACCTTC

d_gene: .
v_gene: TRBV2
j_gene: TRBJ1-2
abundance: .
CDR3aa: CASSGRSHEEGYTF
CDR3nt: TGTGCCAGCAGTGGGCGCTCCCATGAGGAAGGCTACACCTTC

d_gene: .
v_gene: TRBV11-2
j_gene: TRBJ2-1
abundance: few
CDR3aa: CASSLQSGNEQFF
CDR3nt: TGTGCCAGCAGCTTACAAAGCGGGAATGAGCAGTTCTTC

d_gene: TRBD1
v_gene: TRBV9
j_gene: TRBJ2-5
abundance: few
CDR3aa: CASSVAGQGTPQYF
CDR3nt: TGTGCCAGCAGCGTAGCGGGACAGGGTACCCCCCAGTACTTC

d_gene: .
v_gene: TRBV2
j_gene: TRBJ1-1
abundance: .
CDR3aa: CASMVGVTEAFF
CDR3nt: TGTGCCAGCATGGTGGGAGTCACTGAAGCTTTCTTT

d_gene: .
v_gene: TRBV30
j_gene: TRBJ2-5
abundance: .
CDR3aa: CAWSLDSEETQYF
CDR3nt: TGTGCCTGGAGTCTGGACAGCGAAGAGACCCAGTACTTC

d_gene: .
v_gene: TRBV29-1
j_gene: TRBJ2-5
abundance: .
CDR3aa: CSAGRETQYF
CDR3nt: TGCAGCGCAGGCCGGGAGACCCAGTACTTC

d_gene: TRBD1
v_gene: TRBV11-1
j_gene: TRBJ2-2
abundance: .
CDR3aa: CASSTGTGNPGELFF
CDR3nt: TGTGCCAGCAGCACCGGGACAGGGAACCCCGGGGAGCTGTTTTTT

d_gene: .
v_gene: TRBV4-3
j_gene: TRBJ2-7
abundance: .
CDR3aa: CASSQEGQDYEQYF
CDR3nt: TGCGCCAGCAGCCAAGAGGGCCAGGACTACGAGCAGTACTTC

d_gene: .
v_gene: TRBV23-1
j_gene: TRBJ2-4
abundance: .
CDR3aa: CASSSLTPIAKNIQYF
CDR3nt: TGCGCCAGCAGTTCCCTCACCCCTATAGCCAAAAACATTCAGTACTTC

d_gene: TRBD1
v_gene: TRBV30
j_gene: TRBJ1-5
abundance: few
CDR3aa: CAWSGPGQGAHQPQHF
CDR3nt: TGTGCCTGGAGTGGACCGGGACAGGGGGCCCATCAGCCCCAGCATTTT